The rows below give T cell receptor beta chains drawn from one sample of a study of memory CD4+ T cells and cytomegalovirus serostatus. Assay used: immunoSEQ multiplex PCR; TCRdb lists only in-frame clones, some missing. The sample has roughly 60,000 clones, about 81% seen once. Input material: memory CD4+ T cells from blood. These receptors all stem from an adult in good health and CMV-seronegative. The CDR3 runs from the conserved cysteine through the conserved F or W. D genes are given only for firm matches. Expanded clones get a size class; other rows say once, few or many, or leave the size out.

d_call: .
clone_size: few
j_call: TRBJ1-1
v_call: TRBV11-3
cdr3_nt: TGTGCCAGCAGCTTAATCCCGGGGAGCACTGAAGCTTTCTTT
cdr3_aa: CASSLIPGSTEAFF

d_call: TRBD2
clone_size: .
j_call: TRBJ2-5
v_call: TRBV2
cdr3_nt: TGTGCCAGCCACGAAGCGGGAAGAGGGGAGACCCAGTACTTC
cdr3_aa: CASHEAGRGETQYF

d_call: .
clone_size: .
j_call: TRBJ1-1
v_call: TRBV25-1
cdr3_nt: TGTGCCAGCCCTACGAAGGGAATGAACACTGAAGCTTTCTTT
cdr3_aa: CASPTKGMNTEAFF

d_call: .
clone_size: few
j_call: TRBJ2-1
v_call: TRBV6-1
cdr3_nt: TGTGCCAGCAGTGATACATCGCAGTTCTTC
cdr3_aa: CASSDTSQFF

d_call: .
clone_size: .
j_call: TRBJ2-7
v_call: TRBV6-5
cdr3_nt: TGTGCCAGCAGTTACTCGCCTTACTCCTACGAGCAGTACTTC
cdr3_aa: CASSYSPYSYEQYF

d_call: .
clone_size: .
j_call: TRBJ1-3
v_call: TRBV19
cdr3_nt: TGTGCCAGTAGTATTTTGGGCGCAAATTCTGGAAACACCATATATTTT
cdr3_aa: CASSILGANSGNTIYF

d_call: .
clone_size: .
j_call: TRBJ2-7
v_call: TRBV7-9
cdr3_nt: TGTGCCAGCAGCTCACTTGGACGAGACTACGAGCAGTACTTC
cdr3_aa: CASSSLGRDYEQYF

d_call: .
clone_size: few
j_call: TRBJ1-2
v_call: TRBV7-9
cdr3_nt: TGTGCCAGCAGCTTAGCTGCACAGGGATCCTCCTTCCGGAACTATGGCTACACCTTC
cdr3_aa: CASSLAAQGSSFRNYGYTF

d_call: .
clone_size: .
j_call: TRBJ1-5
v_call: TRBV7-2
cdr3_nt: TGTGCCAGCAGCTTAGGAGGAACGGCCAGGGGAAGCAATCAGCCCCAGCATTTT
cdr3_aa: CASSLGGTARGSNQPQHF

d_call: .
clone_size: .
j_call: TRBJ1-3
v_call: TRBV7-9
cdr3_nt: TGTGCCAGCAGCCCCCCCCTTCGCTCTGGAAACACCATATATTTT
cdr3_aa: CASSPPLRSGNTIYF

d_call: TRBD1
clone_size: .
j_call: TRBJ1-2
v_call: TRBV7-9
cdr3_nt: TGTGCCAGCAGCTTCGGACAGGACTATGGCTACACCTTC
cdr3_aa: CASSFGQDYGYTF

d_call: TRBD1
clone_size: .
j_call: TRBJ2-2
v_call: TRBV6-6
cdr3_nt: TGTGCCAGCAGACCCAGACAGGGCGACACCGGGGAGCTGTTTTTT
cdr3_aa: CASRPRQGDTGELFF

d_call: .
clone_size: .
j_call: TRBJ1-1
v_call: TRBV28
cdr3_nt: TGTGCCAGCAGTGTTGCCCCGCCATTGAACACTGAAGCTTTCTTT
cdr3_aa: CASSVAPPLNTEAFF

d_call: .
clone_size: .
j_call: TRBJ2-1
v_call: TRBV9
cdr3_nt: TGTGCCAGCAGCGTAGACACAGGACCTTACAATGAGCAGTTCTTC
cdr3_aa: CASSVDTGPYNEQFF

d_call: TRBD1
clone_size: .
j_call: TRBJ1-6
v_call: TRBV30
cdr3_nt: TGTGCCTGGAGTGTAACAGGGGACAGTCATAATTCACCCCTCCACTTT
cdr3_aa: CAWSVTGDSHNSPLHF

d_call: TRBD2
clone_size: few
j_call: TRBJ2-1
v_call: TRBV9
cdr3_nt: TGTGCCAGCAGCGCCGGATTGCGGACTAGCGGAAGATACAATGAGCAGTTCTTC
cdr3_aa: CASSAGLRTSGRYNEQFF

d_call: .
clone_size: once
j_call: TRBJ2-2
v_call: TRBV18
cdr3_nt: TGTGCCAGCTCACCCTCCGGGACCGTGACCGGGGAGCTGTTTTTT
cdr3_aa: CASSPSGTVTGELFF

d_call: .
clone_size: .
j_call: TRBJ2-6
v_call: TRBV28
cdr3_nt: TGTGCCAGCAGGGATTCAGGTGGGGCCAACGTCCTGACTTTC
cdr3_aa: CASRDSGGANVLTF

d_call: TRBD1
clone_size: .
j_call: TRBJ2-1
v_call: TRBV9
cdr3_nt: TGTGCCAGCAGCGCACAGGGGGCACCCTACAATGAGCAGTTCTTC
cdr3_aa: CASSAQGAPYNEQFF

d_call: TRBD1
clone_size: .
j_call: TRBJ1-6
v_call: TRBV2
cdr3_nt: TGTGCCAGGGGCCAGGGGGACTCACCCCTCCACTTT
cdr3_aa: CARGQGDSPLHF

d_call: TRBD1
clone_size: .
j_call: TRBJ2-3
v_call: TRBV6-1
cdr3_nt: TGTGCCTCCCGGACAGGGCCGAGCACAGATACGCAGTATTTT
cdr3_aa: CASRTGPSTDTQYF

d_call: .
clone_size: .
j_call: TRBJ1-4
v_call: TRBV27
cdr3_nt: TGTGCCAGCAGTCTGGGCCAGGGAATCCCTGGGTCAACTAATGAAAAACTGTTTTTT
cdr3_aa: CASSLGQGIPGSTNEKLFF

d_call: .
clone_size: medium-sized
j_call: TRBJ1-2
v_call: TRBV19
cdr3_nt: TGTGCCAGTATCGATATCGGAGAAAGCTATGGCTACACCTTC
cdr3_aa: CASIDIGESYGYTF

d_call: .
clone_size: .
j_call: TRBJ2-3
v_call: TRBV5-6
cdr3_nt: TGTGCCAGCAGCTTGGACCGGAGAGCGCAGTATTTT
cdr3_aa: CASSLDRRAQYF

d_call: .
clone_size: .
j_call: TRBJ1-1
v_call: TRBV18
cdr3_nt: TGTGCCAGCTCACCACAGGGGTCGGGTACTGAAGCTTTCTTT
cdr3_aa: CASSPQGSGTEAFF

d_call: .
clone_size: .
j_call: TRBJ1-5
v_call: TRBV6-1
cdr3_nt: TGTGCCAGCAGTGCTGAGCATTGGGATCAGCCCCAGCATTTT
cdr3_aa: CASSAEHWDQPQHF

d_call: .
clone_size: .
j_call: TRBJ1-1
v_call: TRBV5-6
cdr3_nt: TGTGCCAGCAGCATTGCCCCAGGGAACACTGAAGCTTTCTTT
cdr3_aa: CASSIAPGNTEAFF

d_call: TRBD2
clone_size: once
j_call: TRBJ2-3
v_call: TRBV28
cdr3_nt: TGTGCCAGCAGATATCTAGCGGGAGGTGGACCAGATACGCAGTATTTT
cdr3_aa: CASRYLAGGGPDTQYF

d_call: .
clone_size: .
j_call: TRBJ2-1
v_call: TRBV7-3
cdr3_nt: TGTGCCAGCAGCTACGGGAGCGCCTACAATGAGCAGTTCTTC
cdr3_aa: CASSYGSAYNEQFF

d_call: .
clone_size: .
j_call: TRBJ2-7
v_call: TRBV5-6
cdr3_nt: TGTGCCAGCAGCTGGAGGCAGCCTCGTTTCGAGCAGTACTTC
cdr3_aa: CASSWRQPRFEQYF

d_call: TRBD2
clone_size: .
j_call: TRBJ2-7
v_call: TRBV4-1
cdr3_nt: TGCGCCAGCAGCAAATACGACTCACGGGGGGATGGGTCCTACGAGCAGTACTTC
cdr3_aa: CASSKYDSRGDGSYEQYF

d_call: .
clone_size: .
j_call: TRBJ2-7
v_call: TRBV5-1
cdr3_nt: TGCGCCAGCAACAAGGCCGGGACGGTATCTTACGAGCAGTACTTC
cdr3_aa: CASNKAGTVSYEQYF

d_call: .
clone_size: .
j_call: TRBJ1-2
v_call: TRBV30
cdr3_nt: TGTGCCTGGTACCCGGGCAGCCACTTCTACACCTTC
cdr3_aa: CAWYPGSHFYTF

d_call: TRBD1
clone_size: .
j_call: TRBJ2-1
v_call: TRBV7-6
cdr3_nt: TGTGCCAGCAGCCTCCGGGACAGGGCGCCCTCCCAGCAGTTCTTC
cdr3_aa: CASSLRDRAPSQQFF

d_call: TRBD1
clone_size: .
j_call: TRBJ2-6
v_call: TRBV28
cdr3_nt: TGTGCCAGCAGTTCTATCTCGTTAAGGGGGCCAGGGGCCAACGTCCTGACTTTC
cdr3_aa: CASSSISLRGPGANVLTF

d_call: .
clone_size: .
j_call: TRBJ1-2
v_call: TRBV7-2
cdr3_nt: TGTGCCAGCAGCTATTGGGTAGTCTCAAGGGGAGGCTACACCTTC
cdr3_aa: CASSYWVVSRGGYTF

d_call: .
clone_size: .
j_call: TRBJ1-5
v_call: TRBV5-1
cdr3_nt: TGCGCCAGCAGCCCCGGCCCGGGCAATCAGCCCCAGCATTTT
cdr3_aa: CASSPGPGNQPQHF

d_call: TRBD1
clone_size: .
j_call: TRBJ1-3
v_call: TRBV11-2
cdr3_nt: TGTGCCAGCATCCACCCCAGGGGGTCTGGAAACACCATATATTTT
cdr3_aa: CASIHPRGSGNTIYF

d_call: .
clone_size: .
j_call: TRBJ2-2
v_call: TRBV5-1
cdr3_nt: TGCGCCAGCAGCTCGGGGCCCAACACCGGGGAGCTGTTTTTT
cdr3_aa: CASSSGPNTGELFF